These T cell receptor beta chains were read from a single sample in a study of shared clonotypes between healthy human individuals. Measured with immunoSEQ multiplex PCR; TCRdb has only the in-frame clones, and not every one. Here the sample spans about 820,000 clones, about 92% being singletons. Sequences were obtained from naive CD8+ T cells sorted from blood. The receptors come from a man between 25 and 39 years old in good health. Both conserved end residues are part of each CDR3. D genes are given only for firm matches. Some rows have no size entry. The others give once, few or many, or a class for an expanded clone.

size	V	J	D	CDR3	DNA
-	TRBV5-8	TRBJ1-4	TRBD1	CASSMGQGKEKLFF	TGTGCCAGCAGCATGGGACAGGGCAAGGAAAAACTGTTTTTT
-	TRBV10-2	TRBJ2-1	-	CASRDSARGSYNEQFF	TGCGCCAGCAGGGACAGCGCCAGGGGATCTTACAATGAGCAGTTCTTC
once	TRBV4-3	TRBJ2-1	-	CASSQDSGSGNEQFF	TGCGCCAGCAGCCAAGATAGTGGCAGTGGGAATGAGCAGTTCTTC
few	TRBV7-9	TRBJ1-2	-	CASSQQGSYGYTF	TGTGCCAGCAGCCAACAGGGCTCTTATGGCTACACCTTC
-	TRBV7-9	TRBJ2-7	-	CASSSGRTYEQYF	TGTGCCAGCAGCTCGGGACGGACCTACGAGCAGTACTTC
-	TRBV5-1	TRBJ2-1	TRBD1	CASSFRGTYNEQFF	TGCGCCAGCAGCTTCAGGGGGACCTACAATGAGCAGTTCTTC
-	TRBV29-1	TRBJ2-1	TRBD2	CSVIGLAGVREQFF	TGCAGCGTTATAGGACTAGCGGGAGTCCGTGAGCAGTTCTTC
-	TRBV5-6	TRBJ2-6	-	CASSPRGRGANVLTF	TGTGCCAGCAGCCCCCGTGGGCGGGGGGCCAACGTCCTGACTTTC
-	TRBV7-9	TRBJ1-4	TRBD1	CASSFQSQGATNEKLFF	TGTGCCAGCAGCTTTCAATCACAGGGGGCAACTAATGAAAAACTGTTTTTT
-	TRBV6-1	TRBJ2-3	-	CASEGGGTDTQYF	TGTGCCAGCGAAGGCGGAGGCACAGATACGCAGTATTTT
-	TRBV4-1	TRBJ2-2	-	CASSLAGIGTGELFF	TGCGCCAGCAGCCTGGCAGGGATAGGCACCGGGGAGCTGTTTTTT
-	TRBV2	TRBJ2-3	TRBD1	CASSESDRGQTDTQYF	TGTGCCAGCAGTGAATCGGACAGGGGGCAAACAGATACGCAGTATTTT
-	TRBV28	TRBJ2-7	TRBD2	CASSARLAGEDEQYF	TGTGCCAGCAGTGCACGACTAGCGGGAGAAGACGAGCAGTACTTC
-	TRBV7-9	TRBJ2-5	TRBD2	CARTSLEREGFQETQYF	TGTGCCAGGACAAGTCTGGAGCGGGAGGGGTTTCAAGAGACCCAGTACTTC
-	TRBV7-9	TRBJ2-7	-	CASWGGGGYEQYF	TGTGCCAGCTGGGGCGGGGGCGGTTACGAGCAGTACTTC
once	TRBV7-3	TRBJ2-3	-	CASSLAEGDTQYF	TGTGCCAGCAGCTTAGCGGAGGGAGATACGCAGTATTTT
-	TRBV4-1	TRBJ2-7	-	CASSQVGTYEQYF	TGCGCCAGCAGCCAAGTAGGGACCTACGAGCAGTACTTC